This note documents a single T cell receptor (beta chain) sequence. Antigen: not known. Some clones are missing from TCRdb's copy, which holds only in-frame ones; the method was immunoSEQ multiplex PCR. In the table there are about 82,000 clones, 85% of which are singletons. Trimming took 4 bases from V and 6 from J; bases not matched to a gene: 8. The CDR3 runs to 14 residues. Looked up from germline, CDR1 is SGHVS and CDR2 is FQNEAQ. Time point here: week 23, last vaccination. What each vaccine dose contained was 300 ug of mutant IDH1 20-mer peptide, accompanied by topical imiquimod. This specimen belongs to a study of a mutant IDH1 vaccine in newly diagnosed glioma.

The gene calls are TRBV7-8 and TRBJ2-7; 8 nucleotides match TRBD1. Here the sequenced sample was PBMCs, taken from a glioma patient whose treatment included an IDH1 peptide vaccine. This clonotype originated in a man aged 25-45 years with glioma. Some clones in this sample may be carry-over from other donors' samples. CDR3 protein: CASSSGQVVGEQYF. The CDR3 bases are TGTGCCAGCAGCTCGGGACAGGTAGTAGGCGAGCAGTACTTC.